This entry is about one TCR beta chain. The antigen is undetermined. The data are from a study of OX40 agonist ivuxolimab in advanced cancers. Study-level information: Prior anti-PD-1, anti-PD-L1 or anti-CTLA-4 therapy was allowed; 40% had some.

The CDR3 length is 16 residues. The germline gives CDR1 SNHLY, CDR2 FYNNEI. The germline V and J ends were trimmed by 6 bases and 7 bases, with 22 bases remaining between them. At baseline, cycle 4 day 1, and cycle 7 day 1, blood was sampled. General observations from the study: People who partly responded at 0.1-3.0 mg/kg had some of the least clonal expansion seen.

Here immunoSEQ multiplex PCR was the method, and the copy in TCRdb shows in-frame clones only, minus some. The sample carries approximately 60,000 clones, 84% recorded once. Sequenced here: CD4+ or CD8+ T cells sorted from blood, sampled in a trial of the OX40 agonist ivuxolimab. The clonotype comes from an adult with an advanced solid tumor such as melanoma, head and neck, liver or kidney cancer. The chain uses TRBV2 and TRBJ2-1, with D perhaps matching TRBD2 (6 bases). The CDR3 DNA reads as TGTGCCAGCAGCGACCGTCGTGGGACTCCCGGGAATGAGCAGTTCTTC. Translating gives CASSDRRGTPGNEQFF.